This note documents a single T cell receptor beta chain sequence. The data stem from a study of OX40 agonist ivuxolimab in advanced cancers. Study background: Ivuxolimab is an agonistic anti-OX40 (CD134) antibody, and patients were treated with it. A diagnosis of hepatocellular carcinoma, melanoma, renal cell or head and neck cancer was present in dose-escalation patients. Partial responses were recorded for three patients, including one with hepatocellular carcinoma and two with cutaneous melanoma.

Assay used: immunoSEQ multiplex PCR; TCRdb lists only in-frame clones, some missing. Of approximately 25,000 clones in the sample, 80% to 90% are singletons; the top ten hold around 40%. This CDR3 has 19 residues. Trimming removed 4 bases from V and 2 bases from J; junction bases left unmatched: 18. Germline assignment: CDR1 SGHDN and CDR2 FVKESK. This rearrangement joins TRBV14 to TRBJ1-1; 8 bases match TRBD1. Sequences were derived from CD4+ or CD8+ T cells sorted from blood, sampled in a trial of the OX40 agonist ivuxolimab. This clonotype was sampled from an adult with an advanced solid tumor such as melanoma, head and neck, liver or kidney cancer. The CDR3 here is CASSPLPGQVVLPNTEAFF. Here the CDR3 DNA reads TGTGCCAGCAGCCCACTCCCGGGACAGGTTGTTTTACCCAACACTGAAGCTTTCTTT.